Listed below are T cell receptor beta chains from one sample, sequenced in a study of blood T cell repertoires in COVID-19. TCRdb's copy holds only in-frame clones and misses some; the assay was immunoSEQ multiplex PCR. The sample includes 80,000 to 95,000 clones, roughly 80% seen only once; the top ten take about 16%. Material for sequencing was peripheral blood. These receptor sequences come from a woman older than 75 with active or convalescent COVID-19. Each CDR3 is given without its conserved first and last residue. The order of the fields is V gene, CDR3 protein.

TRBV14 | ASSQPRGRGDYGYT
TRBV14 | ASRVQGIRDTQY
TRBV6-2/TRBV6-3 | ASSTGQGGTEAF
TRBV28 | ASSFGALSEQY
TRBV2 | ASSEAVGGGYEQY
TRBV18 | ASSQQAGSTTDTQY
TRBV19 | ASSAVGLPGELF
TRBV6-5 | ASSLPAGAYEQY
TRBV5-5 | ASSLKFGAGLNSPLH
TRBV11-2 | ASSPGTGLDEKLF
TRBV4-1 | ASSQDPGQYAYEQY
TRBV18 | ASSPVSGRRAGELF
TRBV5-6 | ASSKAYGGYT
TRBV10-3 | AIRGTGNTEAF
TRBV7-2 | ASSFTSSGQETQY
TRBV28 | ASQPPSQRDGYT
TRBV9 | ASSVGDFSEQY
TRBV15 | ATSARGDEQY
TRBV30 | AWSGRDRHPYGYT
TRBV25-1 | ASSAPGGYYEQY
TRBV7-2 | ASSPGQGAQPQH
TRBV5-8 | ASSSTGNYGYT
TRBV28 | ASGPSGGLNIQY
TRBV9 | ASSASTGVNYGYT
TRBV11-3 | ASSFGTGVRNEQF